What follows are 8 T cell receptor beta chains derived from one specimen sequenced in a study of early T cells in non-severe SARS-CoV-2 infection. TCRdb independently ran MiXCR on the 5' RACE reads; one entry per CDR3 protein. Altogether tens of thousands of distinct CDR3 sequences are present, 6.2% being singletons, with the ten largest covering 3% to 4.5%. The sample consisted of whole blood. The receptors derive from an adult who was a healthcare worker with PCR-confirmed SARS-CoV-2 infection or an uninfected control (not recorded which).

This clonotype was seen ten or more times. The chain employs TRBV11-3 and TRBJ1-1; D is unclear. There are 13 residues in the CDR3. Per germline, CDR1 SGHNT and CDR2 YENEEA. V was cut by 5 bases and J by 3 bases, with 10 bases left in between. CDR3 in DNA: TGTGCCAGCAGCCTTGCAGAGGACACTGAAGCTTTCTTT. It is translated as CASSLAEDTEAFF.

This clonotype was detected ten times or more. The chain links TRBV7-2 to TRBJ1-1; 7 bases fit TRBD1. The germline gives CDR1 SGHTA, CDR2 FQGNSA. Trimming removed 2 bases from V and 5 bases from J; junction bases left unmatched: 8. The CDR3 is 15 residues long. Here the CDR3 DNA reads TGTGCCAGCAGCTTAAGGAGGACAGGTGAGACTGAAGCTTTCTTT. Translation: CASSLRRTGETEAFF.

V usage is TRBV20-1 and J usage is TRBJ2-1; 7 bases are a match to TRBD1. Germline-derived CDR1 and CDR2 are DFQATT and SNEGSKA (reference sequence). The CDR3 is 13 amino acids. V trimming: 7 bases; J trimming: 5 bases; junction bases outside the gene matches: 8. CDR3 DNA: TGCAGTGTTCTGACAGGGTTTAACAATGAGCAGTTCTTC. This gives the protein CSVLTGFNNEQFF.

This clonotype occurred a few times. The chain joins TRBV7-9 to TRBJ2-3; 8 nucleotides agree with TRBD2. Losses at the gene ends were 5 bases for V and 6 bases for J; bases not matched to a gene: 7. Germline V gene lookup returns CDR1 SEHNR and CDR2 FQNEAQ (reference sequence). The CDR3 sequence is 14 residues long. DNA for the CDR3: TGTGCCAGCAGCCTAACGGGGGGGTCGGATACGCAGTATTTT. Residues: CASSLTGGSDTQYF.

This clonotype showed up just a few times. The chain carries TRBV5-4 and TRBJ2-7; TRBD1 agrees at 10 bases. V was pared by 2 bases and J by 2 bases, with 13 bases of the junction left unmatched. Germline loops: CDR1 SGHNT, CDR2 YYREEE (reference sequence). The CDR3 runs to 18 residues. The CDR3 sequence is CASSFNGPGQGLPYEQYF. Here the CDR3 DNA reads TGTGCCAGCAGCTTTAACGGCCCGGGACAGGGGCTACCCTACGAGCAGTACTTC.

The chain couples TRBV6-2 or TRBV6-3 to TRBJ2-7; D not certain. V dropped 4 bases and J dropped 0 bases, with 10 bases sitting between them. The germline V gene has CDR1 MNHEY and CDR2 SVGEGT. There are 14 residues in the CDR3. CDR3 sequence (DNA): TGTGCCAGCAGTTCTCCGGGTCTCTCCTACGAGCAGTACTTC. This encodes CASSSPGLSYEQYF.

This clonotype was found many times. CDR3 DNA: TGTGCCAGCAGCTTCGGAGACAGGCAAGCCTACGAGCAGTACTTC. Translation gives CASSFGDRQAYEQYF. The gene calls are TRBV5-6 and TRBJ2-7, with D perhaps TRBD1 (6 bases). The length of the CDR3 is 15 residues. The germline V gene has CDR1 SGHDT and CDR2 YYEEEE. V was trimmed by 2 bases and J by 2 bases, leaving 14 bases between them.

This clonotype was seen ten or more times. CDR3 region: CASSDSENTEAFF. DNA of the CDR3: TGTGCCAGCAGTGACTCGGAGAACACTGAAGCTTTCTTT. The gene calls are TRBV6-4 and TRBJ1-1; D ambiguous. From germline, CDR1 is MRHNA and CDR2 SNTAGT. The ends were cut back, 0 bases at V and 1 base at J, with 3 bases in the middle. The CDR3 runs 13 residues.